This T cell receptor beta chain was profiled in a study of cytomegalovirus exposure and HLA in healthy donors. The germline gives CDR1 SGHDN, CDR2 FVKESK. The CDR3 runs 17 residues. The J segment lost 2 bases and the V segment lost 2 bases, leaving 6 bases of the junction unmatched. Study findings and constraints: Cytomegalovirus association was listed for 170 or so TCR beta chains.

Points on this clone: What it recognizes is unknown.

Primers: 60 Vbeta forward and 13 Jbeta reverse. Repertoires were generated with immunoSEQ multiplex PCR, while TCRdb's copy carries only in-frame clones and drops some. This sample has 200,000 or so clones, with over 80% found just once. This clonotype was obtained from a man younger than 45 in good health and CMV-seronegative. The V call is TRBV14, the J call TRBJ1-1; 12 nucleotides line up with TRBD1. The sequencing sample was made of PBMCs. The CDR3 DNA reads TGTGCCAGCAGCCAACGGGGACAGGGGGCGTTTAACACTGAAGCTTTCTTT. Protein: CASSQRGQGAFNTEAFF.